Shown below are 11 T cell receptor beta chains from a single sample sequenced in a study of siplizumab effects on memory and regulatory T cells. Clones were read by immunoSEQ multiplex PCR, and TCRdb kept only the in-frame ones, dropping some. This table has 100,000 or so clones, 85% to 95% appearing once. The sample consisted of non-Treg CD4+ T cells sorted from blood. Receptors originate from a human donor in good health.

This clone was observed a single time. The chain recombines TRBV5-1 with TRBJ2-7; no clear D. This CDR3 is built from 13 residues. V was cut by 0 bases and J by 5 bases, with 9 bases left in between. The V gene's germline CDR1 is SGHRS and CDR2 YFSETQ. The CDR3 bases are TGCGCCAGCAGCTTGGGATACGAGGACGAGCAGTACTTC. It yields the protein CASSLGYEDEQYF.

Turning to this clone: Different DNA sequences within this sample yield the same CDR3. CDR3 residues: CASSLGPPGEQYF. The CDR3 DNA reads TGTGCCAGCAGCTTAGGCCCCCCCGGAGAGCAGTACTTC. The rearrangement uses TRBV11-2 and TRBJ2-7; no firm D call. The CDR3 covers 13 residues. V was pared by 1 base and J by 7 bases, with 11 bases between. In germline, CDR1 is SGHAT, CDR2 FQNNGV.

The chain joins TRBV30 to TRBJ1-2; D is uncertain. The ends were cut back, 0 bases at V and 4 bases at J, with 9 bases in the middle. The CDR3 length is 13 residues. Germline V gene lookup returns CDR1 GTSNPN and CDR2 SVGIG (reference sequence). As DNA, the CDR3 is TGTGCCTGGAGTGTGCCCGAAATCTATGGCTACACCTTC. It encodes CAWSVPEIYGYTF.

This sequence joins TRBV7-3 and TRBJ1-2, with 8 bases aligning to TRBD1. The CDR3 sequence is 15 residues long. Looked up from germline, CDR1 is SGHTA and CDR2 is FQGTGA. V lost 5 bases and J lost 5; bases outside the gene matches: 10. The CDR3 spells CASSPHGQGDYGYTF. The CDR3 DNA follows: TGTGCCAGCAGCCCTCACGGACAGGGCGATTATGGCTACACCTTC.

CDR3 residues: CASGGGVDEQYF. DNA of the CDR3: TGTGCCAGCGGGGGGGGCGTGGACGAGCAGTACTTC. This chain joins TRBV28 and TRBJ2-7; D possibly corresponds to TRBD2 (7 bases). Trimming took 8 bases from V and 5 from J, leaving 13 bases between them. CDR3 length equals 12 residues. CDR1 and CDR2 from the germline V gene are MDHEN and SYDVKM.

The chain has TRBV29-1 and TRBJ2-5, with D unresolved. CDR3 length: 13 residues. Trimming shortened V by 0 bases and J by 4 bases, and 9 bases separated the two germline ends. CDR1 and CDR2 (germline): SQVTM, ANQGSEA. For the CDR3, the DNA is TGCAGCGTTGAAGACACTGTGGGAGAGACCCAGTACTTC. Protein: CSVEDTVGETQYF.

DNA of the CDR3: TGTGCCATCACCGCCCCCGCTGGGGACGAGCAGTACTTC. Its translation: CAITAPAGDEQYF. The rearrangement uses TRBV10-3 and TRBJ2-7; D not certain. With 7 bases removed from V and 5 bases from J, the gap between germline ends came to 15 bases. Per the germline V gene, CDR1 is ENHRY and CDR2 is SYGVKD. This CDR3 region has 13 residues.

The J gene is TRBJ2-3, the V gene TRBV7-9; 11 positions match TRBD2. The germline CDR1 and CDR2 sequences are SEHNR and FQNEAQ (reference sequence). The length of the CDR3 is 15 residues. The ends lost 5 bases at V and 1 base at J; junction bases unmatched: 2. CDR3 nucleotides: TGTGCCAGCAGCGGGGGACTAGCGGGCACAGATACGCAGTATTTT. This gives the protein CASSGGLAGTDTQYF.

The chain carries TRBV5-1 and TRBJ2-7, with no clear D. V lost 3 bases and J 3 bases, leaving 10 bases between the germline ends. Germline assignment: CDR1 SGHRS and CDR2 YFSETQ. This CDR3 is built from 13 residues. The CDR3 region has the DNA TGCGCCAGCAGCTCTCAACGAGTCTACGAGCAGTACTTC. Translation: CASSSQRVYEQYF.

V gene TRBV19 combines with J gene TRBJ2-1; 10 nucleotides line up with TRBD2. Trimming took 2 bases from V and 7 from J; bases not matched to a gene: 8. CDR3 size: 16 residues. Germline loops: CDR1 LNHDA, CDR2 SQIVND (reference sequence). Written as DNA, the CDR3 is TGTGCCAGTAGTATAAGGTCTAGCGGGGGACGAAATGAGCAGTTCTTC. This sequence encodes CASSIRSSGGRNEQFF.

There are a few counts of this clone. The rearrangement uses TRBV6-1 and TRBJ2-3; 12 nucleotides line up with TRBD2. The CDR3 covers 14 residues. The V gene's germline CDR1 is MNHNS and CDR2 SASEGT. V dropped 4 bases and J dropped 4; count of bases not matched to a gene: 0. CDR3 coding DNA: TGTGCCAGCAGTGGACTAGCGGGAGCAGATACGCAGTATTTT. Encoded protein: CASSGLAGADTQYF.